This is a list of T cell receptor beta chains from one sample in a study of shared clonotypes between healthy human individuals. The data were produced by immunoSEQ multiplex PCR, yet TCRdb's version contains in-frame clones alone and is incomplete. Counted here are about 1.1 million clones, 70% to 85% occurring once; the ten biggest clones make up more than 0.85%. The sequenced material came from memory CD4+ T cells from PBMCs. These receptors were taken from a man aged 18 to 30 in good health. Some clones in this sample may be carry-over from other donors' samples. CDR3s include the opening cysteine and the closing phenylalanine or tryptophan. A D gene is named only where the DNA matches it firmly. Not all rows give a size; the values are once, few, many and, for expanded clones, a class.

CDR3aa: CASMTAMNTGELFF
CDR3nt: TGTGCCAGCATGACAGCGATGAACACCGGGGAGCTGTTTTTT
d_gene: .
v_gene: TRBV28
abundance: .
j_gene: TRBJ2-2

CDR3aa: CASRLTQGDYGYTF
CDR3nt: TGTGCCAGCAGGCTGACACAGGGTGACTATGGCTACACCTTC
d_gene: .
v_gene: TRBV6-6
abundance: .
j_gene: TRBJ1-2

CDR3aa: CASSIISGAGQPQHF
CDR3nt: TGTGCCAGTAGTATTATATCGGGGGCCGGGCAGCCCCAGCATTTT
d_gene: .
v_gene: TRBV19
abundance: once
j_gene: TRBJ1-5

CDR3aa: CATGTSASYEQYF
CDR3nt: TGTGCCACCGGGACTAGCGCCTCCTACGAGCAGTACTTC
d_gene: TRBD2
v_gene: TRBV10-3
abundance: .
j_gene: TRBJ2-7

CDR3aa: CASSFSRSHTEAFF
CDR3nt: TGTGCCAGTAGTTTCAGCAGGTCGCACACTGAAGCTTTCTTT
d_gene: .
v_gene: TRBV19
abundance: .
j_gene: TRBJ1-1

CDR3aa: CASSYQGLADGETQYF
CDR3nt: TGTGCCAGCAGTTATCAAGGACTAGCGGATGGGGAGACCCAGTACTTC
d_gene: TRBD2
v_gene: TRBV6-6
abundance: .
j_gene: TRBJ2-5

CDR3aa: CASSSLGANTGELFF
CDR3nt: TGTGCCAGCAGCTCACTAGGTGCGAACACCGGGGAGCTGTTTTTT
d_gene: .
v_gene: TRBV7-3
abundance: .
j_gene: TRBJ2-2

CDR3aa: CAWSPGNEQYF
CDR3nt: TGTGCCTGGAGTCCCGGGAACGAGCAGTACTTC
d_gene: .
v_gene: TRBV30
abundance: once
j_gene: TRBJ2-7

CDR3aa: CSFWDIVGEQYF
CDR3nt: TGCAGCTTTTGGGATATCGTCGGGGAGCAGTACTTC
d_gene: .
v_gene: TRBV29-1
abundance: .
j_gene: TRBJ2-5

CDR3aa: CASSYLDTGVRYF
CDR3nt: TGTGCCAGCAGTTACTTGGATACAGGGGTGAGATACTTC
d_gene: TRBD1
v_gene: TRBV6-6
abundance: .
j_gene: TRBJ2-5

CDR3aa: CASSSPGQSTDTQYF
CDR3nt: TGTGCCAGCAGTTCACCGGGACAGAGCACAGATACGCAGTATTTT
d_gene: TRBD1
v_gene: TRBV6-6
abundance: .
j_gene: TRBJ2-3

CDR3aa: CASTLSGRAPGNEQFF
CDR3nt: TGTGCCAGCACCCTTAGCGGGAGGGCTCCTGGCAATGAGCAGTTCTTC
d_gene: TRBD2
v_gene: TRBV28
abundance: .
j_gene: TRBJ2-1

CDR3aa: CASSYRTGYDNEKLFF
CDR3nt: TGTGCCAGCAGTTACCGGACAGGGTACGATAATGAAAAACTGTTTTTT
d_gene: TRBD1
v_gene: TRBV6-6
abundance: many
j_gene: TRBJ1-4

CDR3aa: CASSSDASGNTDTQYF
CDR3nt: TGCGCCAGCAGCTCCGATGCTAGCGGGAACACAGATACGCAGTATTTT
d_gene: TRBD2
v_gene: TRBV5-1
abundance: .
j_gene: TRBJ2-3

CDR3aa: CAGQTGGGTNEKLFF
CDR3nt: TGTGCCGGCCAGACAGGGGGTGGAACTAATGAAAAACTGTTTTTT
d_gene: TRBD1
v_gene: TRBV30
abundance: .
j_gene: TRBJ1-4

CDR3aa: CASSVEAGEAADTQYF
CDR3nt: TGTGCCAGCAGCGTAGAGGCGGGAGAAGCCGCAGATACGCAGTATTTT
d_gene: TRBD2
v_gene: TRBV9
abundance: few
j_gene: TRBJ2-3

CDR3aa: CASSYGVGRNQPQHF
CDR3nt: TGTGCCAGCAGTTACGGAGTTGGGCGGAATCAGCCCCAGCATTTT
d_gene: .
v_gene: TRBV6-5
abundance: .
j_gene: TRBJ1-5

CDR3aa: CASSTQSGQETQYF
CDR3nt: TGTGCCAGTAGTACACAGAGCGGGCAAGAGACCCAGTACTTC
d_gene: .
v_gene: TRBV19
abundance: .
j_gene: TRBJ2-5

CDR3aa: CASSSSGSYGYTF
CDR3nt: TGTGCCAGCAGTTCATCCGGGAGCTATGGCTACACCTTC
d_gene: .
v_gene: TRBV28
abundance: few
j_gene: TRBJ1-2

CDR3aa: CASSPSGQGDYGYTF
CDR3nt: TGTGCCAGCTCACCGTCCGGGCAGGGCGACTATGGCTACACCTTC
d_gene: .
v_gene: TRBV18
abundance: once
j_gene: TRBJ1-2

CDR3aa: CASSPSDETQYF
CDR3nt: TGTGCCAGCAGCCCCTCAGACGAGACCCAGTACTTC
d_gene: .
v_gene: TRBV6-5
abundance: .
j_gene: TRBJ2-5

CDR3aa: CASSLAGIHYEQYF
CDR3nt: TGTGCCAGCAGCTTAGCCGGGATCCACTACGAGCAGTACTTC
d_gene: .
v_gene: TRBV5-8
abundance: many
j_gene: TRBJ2-7

CDR3aa: CASSLGTPDTDTQYF
CDR3nt: TGCGCCAGCAGCCTCGGGACTCCAGACACAGATACGCAGTATTTT
d_gene: .
v_gene: TRBV5-1
abundance: .
j_gene: TRBJ2-3

CDR3aa: CASRAGTGDGTQHF
CDR3nt: TGTGCCAGCAGGGCCGGGACAGGGGATGGGACCCAGCATTTT
d_gene: TRBD1
v_gene: TRBV2
abundance: .
j_gene: TRBJ1-5

CDR3aa: CASSLGRVNTEAFF
CDR3nt: TGTGCCAGCAGCTTGGGCAGGGTGAACACTGAAGCTTTCTTT
d_gene: .
v_gene: TRBV5-8
abundance: .
j_gene: TRBJ1-1

CDR3aa: CASSLPGLNEAFF
CDR3nt: TGCGCCAGCAGCTTGCCGGGTTTGAACGAAGCTTTCTTT
d_gene: .
v_gene: TRBV5-1
abundance: .
j_gene: TRBJ1-1

CDR3aa: CAWSPGGKGGYTF
CDR3nt: TGTGCCTGGAGCCCCGGGGGAAAGGGTGGCTACACCTTC
d_gene: .
v_gene: TRBV30
abundance: .
j_gene: TRBJ1-2

CDR3aa: CASSYEGRGYTEAFF
CDR3nt: TGCGCCAGCAGCTACGAGGGGCGGGGGTACACTGAAGCTTTCTTT
d_gene: .
v_gene: TRBV5-1
abundance: few
j_gene: TRBJ1-1

CDR3aa: CASSKAQGSEKLFF
CDR3nt: TGTGCCAGCAGCAAGGCCCAGGGTTCGGAAAAACTGTTTTTT
d_gene: .
v_gene: TRBV21-1
abundance: .
j_gene: TRBJ1-4

CDR3aa: CASSFQSVGNQPQHF
CDR3nt: TGTGCCAGCAGCTTCCAGAGTGTGGGCAATCAGCCCCAGCATTTT
d_gene: .
v_gene: TRBV2
abundance: few
j_gene: TRBJ1-5

CDR3aa: CASSLGAGAYNEQFF
CDR3nt: TGCGCCAGCAGCTTGGGAGCGGGAGCGTACAATGAGCAGTTCTTC
d_gene: TRBD2
v_gene: TRBV5-1
abundance: .
j_gene: TRBJ2-1

CDR3aa: CASSYQAGLSTDTQYF
CDR3nt: TGTGCCAGCAGCTACCAAGCGGGCTTGTCCACAGATACGCAGTATTTT
d_gene: .
v_gene: TRBV5-6
abundance: .
j_gene: TRBJ2-3

CDR3aa: CASSPSRGLADTQYF
CDR3nt: TGTGCCAGCAGTCCCTCCCGGGGACTAGCGGATACGCAGTATTTT
d_gene: TRBD2
v_gene: TRBV28
abundance: .
j_gene: TRBJ2-3

CDR3aa: CASGPFVGANVLTF
CDR3nt: TGTGCCAGCGGCCCATTCGTAGGGGCCAACGTCCTGACTTTC
d_gene: .
v_gene: TRBV9
abundance: .
j_gene: TRBJ2-6

CDR3aa: CASSPWTGSTDTQYF
CDR3nt: TGTGCCAGCAGCCCCTGGACAGGGAGCACAGATACGCAGTATTTT
d_gene: TRBD1
v_gene: TRBV6-1
abundance: .
j_gene: TRBJ2-3

CDR3aa: CASSVSGRMGDTQYF
CDR3nt: TGTGCCAGCAGCGTAAGCGGGAGAATGGGAGATACGCAGTATTTT
d_gene: TRBD2
v_gene: TRBV9
abundance: .
j_gene: TRBJ2-3

CDR3aa: CASSLRVLADTGELFF
CDR3nt: TGTGCCAGCAGCTTGCGGGTACTAGCGGACACCGGGGAGCTGTTTTTT
d_gene: TRBD2
v_gene: TRBV5-8
abundance: .
j_gene: TRBJ2-2

CDR3aa: CASRRLREVNGYTF
CDR3nt: TGTGCCAGCAGACGGCTCCGGGAAGTGAATGGCTACACCTTC
d_gene: .
v_gene: TRBV2
abundance: .
j_gene: TRBJ1-2

CDR3aa: CSVIQGSYEQYF
CDR3nt: TGCAGCGTCATACAGGGGTCCTACGAGCAGTACTTC
d_gene: TRBD1
v_gene: TRBV29-1
abundance: .
j_gene: TRBJ2-7

CDR3aa: CASSLVLDRGNTEAFF
CDR3nt: TGTGCCAGCAGCTTAGTGCTCGACAGGGGGAACACTGAAGCTTTCTTT
d_gene: TRBD1
v_gene: TRBV7-8
abundance: few
j_gene: TRBJ1-1

CDR3aa: CASSKEGGEAFF
CDR3nt: TGTGCCAGCAGCAAAGAGGGGGGTGAAGCTTTCTTT
d_gene: .
v_gene: TRBV21-1
abundance: once
j_gene: TRBJ1-1

CDR3aa: CASRFGSGANVLTF
CDR3nt: TGTGCCAGCAGATTCGGCTCTGGGGCCAACGTCCTGACTTTC
d_gene: .
v_gene: TRBV2
abundance: .
j_gene: TRBJ2-6

CDR3aa: CASSLDGTGREQPQHF
CDR3nt: TGCGCCAGCAGCCTGGATGGGACAGGGAGGGAGCAGCCCCAGCATTTT
d_gene: TRBD1
v_gene: TRBV4-1
abundance: .
j_gene: TRBJ1-5

CDR3aa: CATSGQLKETQYF
CDR3nt: TGTGCCACCAGCGGACAGCTTAAAGAGACCCAGTACTTC
d_gene: .
v_gene: TRBV15
abundance: .
j_gene: TRBJ2-5

CDR3aa: CASSFGTGSYNEQFF
CDR3nt: TGTGCCAGCAGCTTTGGGACAGGCTCCTACAATGAGCAGTTCTTC
d_gene: TRBD1
v_gene: TRBV7-2
abundance: .
j_gene: TRBJ2-1

CDR3aa: CASSPGEMNTEAFF
CDR3nt: TGTGCCAGCAGCCCGGGGGAGATGAACACTGAAGCTTTCTTT
d_gene: .
v_gene: TRBV5-4
abundance: few
j_gene: TRBJ1-1

CDR3aa: CASRGEGQDGYTF
CDR3nt: TGTGCCAGCAGGGGGGAGGGACAGGATGGCTACACCTTC
d_gene: TRBD1
v_gene: TRBV6-1
abundance: .
j_gene: TRBJ1-2

CDR3aa: CASGHPGRGEQYF
CDR3nt: TGTGCCAGCGGACATCCGGGACGGGGAGAGCAGTACTTC
d_gene: .
v_gene: TRBV2
abundance: .
j_gene: TRBJ2-7